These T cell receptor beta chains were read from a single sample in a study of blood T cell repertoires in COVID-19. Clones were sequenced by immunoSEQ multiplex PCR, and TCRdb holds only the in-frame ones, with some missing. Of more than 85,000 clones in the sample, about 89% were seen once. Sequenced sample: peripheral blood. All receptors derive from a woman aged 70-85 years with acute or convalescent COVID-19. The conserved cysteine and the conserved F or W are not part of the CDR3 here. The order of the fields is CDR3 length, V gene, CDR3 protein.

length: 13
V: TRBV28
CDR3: ASSLYWGASYGYT

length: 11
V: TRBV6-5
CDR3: AGKQGKIDGYT

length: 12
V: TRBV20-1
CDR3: SASRGPSYNEQF

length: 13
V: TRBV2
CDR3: AVERSGGLEEKLF

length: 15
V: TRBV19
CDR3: ASSHQQGAGGGQPQH

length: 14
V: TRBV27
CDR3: ASSPPLAGGPGEQF

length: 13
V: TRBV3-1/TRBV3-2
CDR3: ASSPPGAAGNTIY

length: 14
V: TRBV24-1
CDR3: ATSGLRGGTGNTIY

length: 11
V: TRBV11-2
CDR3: ASSLVQVYEQY

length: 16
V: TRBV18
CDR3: ASSPTHLGTGGSYEQY

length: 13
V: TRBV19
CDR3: ASSSDQGEQETQY

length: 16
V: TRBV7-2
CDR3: ASSLEASGRSESYEQY

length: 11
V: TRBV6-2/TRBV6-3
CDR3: ASSPRNGQGNT

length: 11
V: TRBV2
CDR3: ATSVRRNTEAF

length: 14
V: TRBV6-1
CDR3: ASSETQSWANQPQH

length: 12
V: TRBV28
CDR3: ASSLPRDNYGYT

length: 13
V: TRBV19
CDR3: ASSIAGGRDTEAF

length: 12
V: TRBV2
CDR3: ASRAGTGTYEQY

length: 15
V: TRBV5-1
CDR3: ASSLAPVSFSGNTIY

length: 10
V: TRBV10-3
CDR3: AISRQGAGYT

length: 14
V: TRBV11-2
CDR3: ASSHDAGSSNSPLH

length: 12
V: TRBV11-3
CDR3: ASSLGGMNTEAF

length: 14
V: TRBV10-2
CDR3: ASSELVTGKNSPLH

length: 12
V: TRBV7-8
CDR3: ASSQDSPNEKLF

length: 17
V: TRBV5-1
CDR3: ASSLQMLVGGSYNSPLH

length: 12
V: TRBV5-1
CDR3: ASSKGQEYNEQF

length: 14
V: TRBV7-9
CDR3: ASSSSDLAGSSPLH

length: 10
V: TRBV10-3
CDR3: AISSPNQPQH

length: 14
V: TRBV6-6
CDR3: ASSPPPGQGNSPLH

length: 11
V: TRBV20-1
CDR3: SASRQGGTEAF

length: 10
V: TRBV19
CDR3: ASSIGLGPQH

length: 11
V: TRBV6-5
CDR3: ASSYSMRDGYT

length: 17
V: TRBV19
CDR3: ASSTPRTGRSSYNSPLH

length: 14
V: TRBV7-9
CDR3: ASRPDWRGRTDTQY

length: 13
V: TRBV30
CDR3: AWSVPGDWVYEQY

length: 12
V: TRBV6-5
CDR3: ASSADRGEQPQH

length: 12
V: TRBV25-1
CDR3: ASSERVEIGGYT

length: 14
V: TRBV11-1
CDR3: ASSFGIQGALYEQY

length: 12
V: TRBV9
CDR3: ASSVEGGVAGYT

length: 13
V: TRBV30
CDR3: AWSTGAGDQETQY

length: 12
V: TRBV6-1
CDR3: ASSESAGADTQY

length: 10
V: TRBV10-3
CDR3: AISGGSHTQY

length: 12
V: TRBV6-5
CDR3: ASKEYGVYSPLH

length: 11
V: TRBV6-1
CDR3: ASSETAGNTIY

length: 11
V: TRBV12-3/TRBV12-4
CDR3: ASSLEQDYGYT

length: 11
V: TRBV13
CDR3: ASSLSGYGGYT

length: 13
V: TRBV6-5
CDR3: ASSGRQVEGSPLH

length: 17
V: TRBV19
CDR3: ASSIVRQGYFTMNTEAF

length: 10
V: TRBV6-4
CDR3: ASRVGLDGYT

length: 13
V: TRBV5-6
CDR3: ASSVLGQLGYGYT

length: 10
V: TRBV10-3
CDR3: AIGAFGNEQF

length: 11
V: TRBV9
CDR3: ASSVGIQETQY